The clone carrying this TCR beta chain was found once. Its antigen is as yet unknown. From RNA, the CDR3 regions of TCR beta chains were amplified and sequenced. First-round RT-PCR employed HTBI primers, with a second-round multiplex PCR after it. TCRdb passed the multiplex PCR reads through MiXCR, listing each CDR3 protein once. The table records under 800,000 distinct CDR3 sequences, about a fifth of them present only once. Germline-derived CDR1 and CDR2 are LGHNT and FRNRAP. The CDR3 is 17 residues long. After removal of 5 bases from V and 0 bases from J, the junction contained 6 bases not matched to a gene. No donor had other autoimmune disease, uncontrolled infection, pregnancy or lactation. The authors diagnosed from clinical symptoms, serum thyroxine, TRAb, thyroid ultrasound and orbital computed tomography. These data come from a study of Graves' ophthalmopathy and Graves' hyperthyroidism. Study-level findings and limits: Ophthalmopathy and stable hyperthyroidism were discriminated by a 13-signature model, with approximately 89% sensitivity and approximately 81% specificity.

V gene TRBV12-5 combines with J gene TRBJ2-6, with 8 bases that match TRBD1. This clonotype was obtained from a woman under 30 with stable Graves' hyperthyroidism. Some clones in this sample may be carry-over from other donors' samples. The specimen was peripheral blood. CDR3 sequence (DNA): TGTGCTAGTGGTGCCGGGACAGGAAACTCTGGGGCCAACGTCCTGACTTTC. Protein product: CASGAGTGNSGANVLTF.